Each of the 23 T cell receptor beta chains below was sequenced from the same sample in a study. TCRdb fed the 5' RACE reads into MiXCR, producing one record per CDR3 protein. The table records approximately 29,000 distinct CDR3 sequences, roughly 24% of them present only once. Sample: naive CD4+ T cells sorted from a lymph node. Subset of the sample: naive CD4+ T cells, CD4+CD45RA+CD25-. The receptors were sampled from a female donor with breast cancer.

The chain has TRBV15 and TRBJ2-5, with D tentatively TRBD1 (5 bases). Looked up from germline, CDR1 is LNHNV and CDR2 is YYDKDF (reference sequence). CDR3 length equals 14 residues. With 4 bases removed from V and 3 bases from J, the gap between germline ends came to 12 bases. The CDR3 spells CATSTPTVKETQYF. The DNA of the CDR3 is TGTGCCACCAGCACCCCGACAGTAAAAGAGACCCAGTACTTC.

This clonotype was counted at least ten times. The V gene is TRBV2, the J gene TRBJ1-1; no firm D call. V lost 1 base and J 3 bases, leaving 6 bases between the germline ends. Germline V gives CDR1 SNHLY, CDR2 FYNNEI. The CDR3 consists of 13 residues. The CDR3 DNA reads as TGTGCCAGCAGTGAAGTGGGAGACACTGAAGCTTTCTTT. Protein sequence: CASSEVGDTEAFF. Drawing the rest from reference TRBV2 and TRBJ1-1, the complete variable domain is EPEVTQTPSHQVTQMGQEVILRCVPISNHLYFYWYRQILGQKVEFLVSFYNNEISEKSEIFDDQFSVERPDGSNFTLKIRSTKLEDSAMYFCASSEVGDTEAFFGQGTRLTVV.

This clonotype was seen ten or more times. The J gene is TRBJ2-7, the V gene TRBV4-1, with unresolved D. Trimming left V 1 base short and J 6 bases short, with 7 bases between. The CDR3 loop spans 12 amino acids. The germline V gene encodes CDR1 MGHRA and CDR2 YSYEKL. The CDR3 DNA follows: TGCGCCAGCAGCCAAGGTCAGGTCGAGCAGTACTTC. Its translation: CASSQGQVEQYF.

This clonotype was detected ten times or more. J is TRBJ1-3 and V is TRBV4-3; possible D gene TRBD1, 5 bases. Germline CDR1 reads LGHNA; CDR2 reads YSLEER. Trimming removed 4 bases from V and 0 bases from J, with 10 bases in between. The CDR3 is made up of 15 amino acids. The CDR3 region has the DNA TGCGCCAGCAGCCCGACAGCGTTCTCTGGAAACACCATATATTTT. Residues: CASSPTAFSGNTIYF.

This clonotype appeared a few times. CDR3 sequence reads: CASSYSRDLGDTQYF. Written as DNA, the CDR3 is TGTGCCAGCAGTTACTCCCGGGACTTAGGAGATACGCAGTATTTT. The chain recombines TRBV6-5 with TRBJ2-3; D is perhaps TRBD2 (6 bases). The germline CDR1 and CDR2 sequences are MNHEY and SVGAGI. V lost 0 bases and J 5 bases, leaving 12 bases between the germline ends. The CDR3 contains 15 residues.

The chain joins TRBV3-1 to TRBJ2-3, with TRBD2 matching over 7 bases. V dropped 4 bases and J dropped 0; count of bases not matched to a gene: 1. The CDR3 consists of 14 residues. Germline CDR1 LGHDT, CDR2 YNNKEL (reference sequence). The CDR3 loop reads CASSPSGSTDTQYF. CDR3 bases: TGTGCCAGCAGCCCTAGCGGTAGCACAGATACGCAGTATTTT.

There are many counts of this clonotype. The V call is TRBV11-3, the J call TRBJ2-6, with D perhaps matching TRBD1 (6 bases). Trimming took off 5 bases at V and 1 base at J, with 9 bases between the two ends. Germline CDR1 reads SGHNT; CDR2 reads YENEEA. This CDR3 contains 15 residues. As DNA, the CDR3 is TGTGCCAGCAGCCCAGGGGTATCTGGGGCCAACGTCCTGACTTTC. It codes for CASSPGVSGANVLTF.

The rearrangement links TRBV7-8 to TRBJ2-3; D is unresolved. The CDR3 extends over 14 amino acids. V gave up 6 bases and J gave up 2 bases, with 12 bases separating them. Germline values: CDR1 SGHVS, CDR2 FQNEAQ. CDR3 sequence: CASSLGRLTDTQYF. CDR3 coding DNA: TGTGCCAGCAGTCTAGGACGTCTCACAGATACGCAGTATTTT. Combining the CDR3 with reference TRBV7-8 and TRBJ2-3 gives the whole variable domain GAGVSQSPRYKVAKRGQDVALRCDPISGHVSLFWYQQALGQGPEFLTYFQNEAQLDKSGLPSDRFFAERPEGSVSTLKIQRTQQEDSAVYLCASSLGRLTDTQYFGPGTRLTVL.

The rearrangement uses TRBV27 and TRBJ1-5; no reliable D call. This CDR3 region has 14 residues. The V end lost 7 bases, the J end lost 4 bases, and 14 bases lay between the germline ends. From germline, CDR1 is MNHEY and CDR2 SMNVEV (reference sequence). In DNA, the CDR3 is TGTGCCAGCAAACCGGGTGCCGCAAATCAGCCCCAGCATTTT. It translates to CASKPGAANQPQHF.

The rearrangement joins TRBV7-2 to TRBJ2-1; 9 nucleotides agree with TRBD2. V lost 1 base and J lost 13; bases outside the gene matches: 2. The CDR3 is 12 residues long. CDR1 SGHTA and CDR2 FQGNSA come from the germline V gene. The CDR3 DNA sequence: TGTGCCAGCAGCTTAGGTAGCGGGGGTCAGTTCTTC. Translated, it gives CASSLGSGGQFF.

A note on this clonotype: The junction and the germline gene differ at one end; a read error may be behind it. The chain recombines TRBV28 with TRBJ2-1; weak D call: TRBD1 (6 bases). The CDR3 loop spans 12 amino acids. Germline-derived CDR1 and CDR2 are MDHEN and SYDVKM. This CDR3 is CASKGEHKEQFF. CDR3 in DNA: TGTGCCAGCAAGGGGGAACACAAGGAGCAGTTCTTC.

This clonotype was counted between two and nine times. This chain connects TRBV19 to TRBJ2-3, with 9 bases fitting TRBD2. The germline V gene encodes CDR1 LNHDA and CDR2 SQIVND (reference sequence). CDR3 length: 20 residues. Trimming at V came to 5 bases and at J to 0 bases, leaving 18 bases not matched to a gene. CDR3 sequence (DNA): TGTGCCAGTAGTCCACCCGGAGCGGGGGGAATGATGACTAGCACAGATACGCAGTATTTT. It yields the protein CASSPPGAGGMMTSTDTQYF.

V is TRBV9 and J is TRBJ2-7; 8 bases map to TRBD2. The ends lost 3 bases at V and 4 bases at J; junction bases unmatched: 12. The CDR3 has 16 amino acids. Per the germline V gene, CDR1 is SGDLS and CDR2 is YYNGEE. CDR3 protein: CASSGEGAGEAYEQYF. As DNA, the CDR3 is TGTGCCAGCAGCGGGGAGGGAGCGGGAGAGGCTTACGAGCAGTACTTC.

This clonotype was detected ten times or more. DNA of the CDR3: TGCAGTGCTAGCCGAGCAGGTTCCCTGAACACTGAAGCTTTCTTT. It codes for CSASRAGSLNTEAFF. This chain links TRBV20-1 with TRBJ1-1; no definite D call. Germline V gene lookup returns CDR1 DFQATT and CDR2 SNEGSKA (reference sequence). The CDR3 totals 15 residues. Trimming shortened V by 3 bases and J by 0 bases, and 14 bases separated the two germline ends.

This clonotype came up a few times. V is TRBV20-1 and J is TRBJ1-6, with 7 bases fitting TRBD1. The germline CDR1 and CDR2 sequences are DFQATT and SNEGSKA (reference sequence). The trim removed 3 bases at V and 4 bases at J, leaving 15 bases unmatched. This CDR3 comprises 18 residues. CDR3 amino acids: CSASKPAGGDIYNSPLHF. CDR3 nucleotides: TGCAGTGCTAGCAAACCAGCAGGGGGGGATATATATAATTCACCCCTCCACTTT.

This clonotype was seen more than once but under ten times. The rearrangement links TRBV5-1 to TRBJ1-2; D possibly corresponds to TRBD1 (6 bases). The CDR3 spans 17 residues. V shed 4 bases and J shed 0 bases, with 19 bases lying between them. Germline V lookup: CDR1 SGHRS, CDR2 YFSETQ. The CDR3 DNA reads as TGCGCCAGCAGCGGGGACACCTCAAGTTTACCTAACTATGGCTACACCTTC. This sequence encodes CASSGDTSSLPNYGYTF.

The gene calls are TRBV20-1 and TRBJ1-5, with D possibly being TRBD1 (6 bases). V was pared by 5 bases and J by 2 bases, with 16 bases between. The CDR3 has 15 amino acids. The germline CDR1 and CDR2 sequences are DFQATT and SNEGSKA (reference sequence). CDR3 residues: CSAALQGIGNQPQHF. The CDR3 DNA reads TGCAGTGCTGCCCTTCAGGGGATCGGCAATCAGCCCCAGCATTTT.

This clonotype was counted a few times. Here the CDR3 reads CASRSLSAQSNGAQYF. CDR3 nucleotides: TGTGCCAGCCGATCCTTATCCGCCCAATCGAATGGCGCGCAGTATTTT. The chain is built from TRBV27 and TRBJ2-3, with unresolved D. The V gene's germline CDR1 is MNHEY and CDR2 SMNVEV (reference sequence). Trimming took off 8 bases at V and 10 bases at J, with 28 bases between the two ends. The CDR3 has 16 amino acids.

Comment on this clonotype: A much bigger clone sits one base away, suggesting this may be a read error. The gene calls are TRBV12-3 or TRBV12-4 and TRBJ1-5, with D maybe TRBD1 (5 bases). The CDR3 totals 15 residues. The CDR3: CASSRAGNSNQPQRF. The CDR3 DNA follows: TGTGCCAGCAGCAGGGCAGGCAATAGCAATCAGCCCCAGCGTTTT.

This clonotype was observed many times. The chain's CDR3 is CASSSGAFNEQFF. Written as DNA, the CDR3 is TGTGCCAGCAGCTCGGGCGCTTTCAATGAGCAGTTCTTC. The chain uses TRBV9 and TRBJ2-1; no clear D gene. Germline lookup yields CDR1 SGDLS and CDR2 YYNGEE. The CDR3 extends over 13 amino acids. Trimming took off 4 bases at V and 6 bases at J, with 11 bases between the two ends.

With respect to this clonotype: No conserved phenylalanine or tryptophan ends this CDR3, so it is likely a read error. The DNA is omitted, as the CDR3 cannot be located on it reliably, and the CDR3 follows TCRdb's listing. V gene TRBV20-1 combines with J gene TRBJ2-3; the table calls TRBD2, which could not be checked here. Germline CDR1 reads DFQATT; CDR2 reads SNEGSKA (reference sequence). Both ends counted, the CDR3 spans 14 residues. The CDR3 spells CCLAGVLPTDTQNL.

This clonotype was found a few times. DNA of the CDR3: TGTGCCAGCAGTGGGGAGTCACGGAGAGAAAAACTGTTTTTT. Residues: CASSGESRREKLFF. The chain is built from TRBV6-1 and TRBJ1-4, with D hard to call. CDR1 is MNHNS, CDR2 SASEGT, per germline. V lost 4 bases and J lost 8, with 14 bases in between. The CDR3 has 14 residues.

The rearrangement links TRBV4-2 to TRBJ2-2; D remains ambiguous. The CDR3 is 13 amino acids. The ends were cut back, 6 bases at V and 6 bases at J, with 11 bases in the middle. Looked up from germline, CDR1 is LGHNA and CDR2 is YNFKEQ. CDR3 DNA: TGTGCCAGCAGGTCCATGGAAGCCGGGGAGCTGTTTTTT. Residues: CASRSMEAGELFF.